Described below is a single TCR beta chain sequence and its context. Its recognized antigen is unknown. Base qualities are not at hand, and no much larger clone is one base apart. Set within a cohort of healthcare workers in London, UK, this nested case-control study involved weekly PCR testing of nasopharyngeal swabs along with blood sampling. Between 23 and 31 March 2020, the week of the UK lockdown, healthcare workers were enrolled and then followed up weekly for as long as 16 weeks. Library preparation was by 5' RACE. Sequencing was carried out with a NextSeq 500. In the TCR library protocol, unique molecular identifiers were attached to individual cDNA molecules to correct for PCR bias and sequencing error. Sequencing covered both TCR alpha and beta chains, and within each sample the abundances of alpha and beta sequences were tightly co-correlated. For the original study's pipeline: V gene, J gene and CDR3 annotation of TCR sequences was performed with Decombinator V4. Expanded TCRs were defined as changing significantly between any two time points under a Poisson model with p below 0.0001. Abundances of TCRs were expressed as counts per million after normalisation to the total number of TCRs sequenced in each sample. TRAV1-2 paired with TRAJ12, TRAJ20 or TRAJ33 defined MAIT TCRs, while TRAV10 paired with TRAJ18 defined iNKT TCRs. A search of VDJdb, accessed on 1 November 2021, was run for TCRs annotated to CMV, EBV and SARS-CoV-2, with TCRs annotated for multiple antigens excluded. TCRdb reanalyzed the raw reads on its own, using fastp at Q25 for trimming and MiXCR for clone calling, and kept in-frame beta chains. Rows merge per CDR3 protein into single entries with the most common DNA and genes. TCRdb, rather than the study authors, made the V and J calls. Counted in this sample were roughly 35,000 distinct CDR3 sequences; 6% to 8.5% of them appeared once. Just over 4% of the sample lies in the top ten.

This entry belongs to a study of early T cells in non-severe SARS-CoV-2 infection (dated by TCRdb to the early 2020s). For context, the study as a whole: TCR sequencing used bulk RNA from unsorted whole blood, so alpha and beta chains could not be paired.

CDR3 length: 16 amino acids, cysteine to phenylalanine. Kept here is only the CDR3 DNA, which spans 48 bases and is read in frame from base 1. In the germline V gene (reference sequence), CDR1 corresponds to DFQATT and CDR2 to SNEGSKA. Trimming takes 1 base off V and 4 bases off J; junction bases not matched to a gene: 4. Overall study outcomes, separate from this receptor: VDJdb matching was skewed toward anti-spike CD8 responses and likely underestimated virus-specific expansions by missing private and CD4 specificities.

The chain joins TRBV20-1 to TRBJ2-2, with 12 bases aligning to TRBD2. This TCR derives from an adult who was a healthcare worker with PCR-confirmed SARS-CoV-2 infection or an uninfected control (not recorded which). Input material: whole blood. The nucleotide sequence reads TGCAGTGCTAGAGGACTAGCGGGAGTCGGCACCGGGGAGCTGTTTTTT. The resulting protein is CSARGLAGVGTGELFF.